The 6 T cell receptor beta chains below all came from one sample that was sequenced in a study of CD8+CD57+ T cells in acquired aplastic anemia. Genomic DNA was employed as the template in profiling TCR beta VDJ and CDR3. MiXCR was run by TCRdb on the reads, yielding one entry per CDR3 protein. The data hold roughly 58,000 distinct CDR3 sequences, with around 50% observed a single time. The sequenced sample consisted of sorted CD4+, CD8+, or CD8+CD57+ T cells (not recorded which) from PBMCs. Source of these receptors: a human donor in good health, serving as a control.

This chain links TRBV10-1 with TRBJ2-7; D might be TRBD2 (6 bases). The length of the CDR3 is 13 residues. Trimming took 0 bases from V and 6 from J, leaving 9 bases between them. The germline CDR1 and CDR2 sequences are WNHNN and SYGVQD (reference sequence). The CDR3 here is CASSESAGTEQYF. For the CDR3, the DNA is TGCGCCAGCAGTGAGTCAGCGGGCACCGAGCAGTACTTC.

The chain links TRBV11-2 to TRBJ1-1, with 7 bases lining up with TRBD1. This CDR3 is 15 amino acids long. With 2 bases clipped from V and 5 bases from J, the junction kept 8 bases outside the gene matches. Germline-derived CDR1 and CDR2 are SGHAT and FQNNGV. DNA for the CDR3: TGTGCCAGCAGCTTAAGGTCGCAGACAGGGACTGAAGCTTTCTTT. As protein: CASSLRSQTGTEAFF.

The J gene is TRBJ2-7, the V gene TRBV7-9; D possibly matches TRBD1 or TRBD2 (6 bases each). This CDR3 is 14 amino acids long. Germline lookup yields CDR1 SEHNR and CDR2 FQNEAQ (reference sequence). V was pared by 1 base and J by 2 bases, with 9 bases between. The CDR3 DNA reads as TGTGCCAGCAGCTTAGAGGGGGGTCCCTACGAGCAGTACTTC. Protein sequence: CASSLEGGPYEQYF.

This chain connects TRBV10-3 to TRBJ1-2; D ambiguous. The V end was cut by 11 bases, the J end by 0 bases, with 19 bases between. This CDR3 has 15 residues. Germline V gives CDR1 ENHRY, CDR2 SYGVKD. The CDR3 sequence is CASEAGDNTNYGYTF. CDR3 nucleotides: TGTGCCTCCGAAGCGGGAGACAACACTAACTATGGCTACACCTTC.

This clonotype is medium-sized (0.01 to 0.1%) by share. The chain uses TRBV2 and TRBJ2-7, with 9 bases aligning to TRBD1. There are 13 residues in the CDR3. CDR1 is SNHLY and CDR2 is FYNNEI in the germline V gene. Germline trimming cut 5 bases from V and 4 bases from J; bases unmatched to any gene: 3. CDR3 in DNA: TGTGCCAGCAGTTGGGACAGGGCTTACGAGCAGTACTTC. Protein: CASSWDRAYEQYF.

This chain connects TRBV10-1 to TRBJ2-1, with D possibly TRBD2 on 5 matching bases. The CDR3 loop spans 14 amino acids. Germline V gives CDR1 WNHNN, CDR2 SYGVQD (reference sequence). V lost 4 bases and J lost 8, with 15 bases in between. The CDR3 coding sequence is TGCGCCAGCAGTGTGTCTAGCTTCTCGGATGAGCAGTTCTTC. Protein sequence: CASSVSSFSDEQFF.